These T cell receptor beta chains were read from a single sample in a study of T-cell reconstitution after alpha-beta-depleted transplantation in children. MiXCR was run by TCRdb on the PCR reads, yielding one entry per CDR3 protein. The sample carries hundreds of thousands of distinct CDR3 sequences, 13% recorded once. This sample comprised PBMCs, obtained from the stem cell graft. These receptors were taken from a human donor who donated a stem cell graft to a child with Fanconi anemia. CDR3s include the opening cysteine and the closing phenylalanine or tryptophan. The D gene is left open where the match is weak. Clone size is not always given. Where it is, it says once, few, many or a class for expanded clones.

TRBV5-1	.	TRBJ2-2	.	TGCGCCAGCAGCGCCAACAGGGCTGGCCCCGGGGAGCTGTTTTTT	CASSANRAGPGELFF
TRBV3-1	.	TRBJ1-1	.	TGTGCCAGCAGCCTTATCGGGACACTTGAAGCTTTCTTT	CASSLIGTLEAFF
TRBV6-2/TRBV6-3	.	TRBJ2-2	.	TGTGCCAGCAACCGCGTTACGAACACCGGGGAGCTGTTTTTT	CASNRVTNTGELFF
TRBV11-2	.	TRBJ2-5	.	TGTGCCAGCAGCTTAGGATGGACAGAGTACCAAGAGACCCAGTACTTC	CASSLGWTEYQETQYF
TRBV20-1	.	TRBJ1-1	few	TGCAGTGCCACAGAGACAGCTATGAACACTGAAGCTTTCTTT	CSATETAMNTEAFF
TRBV6-5	TRBD1	TRBJ1-5	.	TGTGCCAGCAGTTCCGCTGCGGGGACAGGCAATCAGCCCCAGCATTTT	CASSSAAGTGNQPQHF
TRBV5-1	.	TRBJ1-1	few	TGCGCCAGCAGCACAAGCTCGACAGCGTCCAACACTGAAGCTTTCTTT	CASSTSSTASNTEAFF
TRBV7-9	.	TRBJ1-1	.	TGTGCCAGCAGCCAGCCTCACGGGGGACCTATGAACACTGAAGCTTTCTTT	CASSQPHGGPMNTEAFF
TRBV10-3	.	TRBJ2-7	.	TGTGCCATCAGTGAGGCCGGCAGCTCCTACGAGCAGTACTTC	CAISEAGSSYEQYF
TRBV6-1	.	TRBJ1-2	.	TGTGCCAGCAGAACACCAAGGGACATCGGTGGCTACACCTTC	CASRTPRDIGGYTF
TRBV11-2	.	TRBJ1-2	.	TGTGCCATCAACGTAGGCCCTCATGGCTACACCTTC	CAINVGPHGYTF
TRBV7-3	TRBD2	TRBJ2-3	many	TGTGCCAGCAGCTTAACCCCTAGCGGCAGCACAGATACGCAGTATTTT	CASSLTPSGSTDTQYF
TRBV2	.	TRBJ1-5	.	TGTGCCAGCAGTGAATACGGCCGTTCGAGCAATCAGCCCCAGCATTTT	CASSEYGRSSNQPQHF
TRBV18	TRBD2	TRBJ2-1	few	TGTGCCAGCTCACCAGGGACTAGCGGGGGGTCCTACAATGAGCAGTTCTTC	CASSPGTSGGSYNEQFF
TRBV4-3	.	TRBJ2-6	few	TGCGCCAGCAGCCAAGGTCTAGGGAACTCTGGGGCCAACGTCCTGACTTTC	CASSQGLGNSGANVLTF
TRBV5-1	.	TRBJ2-6	.	TGCGCCAGCAGCAGGGACACCGGGGCCAACGTCCTGACTTTC	CASSRDTGANVLTF
TRBV7-8	.	TRBJ2-1	many	TGTGCCAGCGCCCCTCAGGGCCCTTACAATGAGCAGTTCTTC	CASAPQGPYNEQFF
TRBV2	TRBD1	TRBJ2-1	.	TGTGCCAGCGAGGGGGCCATGAACTACATTGAGCAGTTCTTC	CASEGAMNYIEQFF
TRBV28	.	TRBJ1-3	.	TGTGCCAGCAGTTCCCTTCCCTCTGGAAACACCATATATTTT	CASSSLPSGNTIYF
TRBV5-1	.	TRBJ2-7	many	TGCGCCAGCAGCTTGGCCGGGTCCCCGGCGTTCTACGAGCAGTACTTC	CASSLAGSPAFYEQYF
TRBV20-1	TRBD1	TRBJ1-2	few	TGCAGTGCTAGAGATCGCGGACAGGACGCTTACACCTTC	CSARDRGQDAYTF
TRBV20-1	TRBD2	TRBJ2-1	.	TGCAGTGCTGCCGGGACTAGCGGGGGTAGCTCCTACAATGAGCAGTTCTTC	CSAAGTSGGSSYNEQFF
TRBV7-8	.	TRBJ1-6	.	TGTGCCAGCAGCTTAGACTTAGCAGGTTCACCCCTCCACTTT	CASSLDLAGSPLHF
TRBV4-2	TRBD1	TRBJ1-5	few	TGTGCCAGCAGCCATACAGGGGGTAGCAATCAGCCCCAGCATTTT	CASSHTGGSNQPQHF
TRBV11-2	TRBD2	TRBJ2-7	few	TGTGCCAGCAGCTTATACCTAACTAGCGGGGGGGGCCCTAGCGGCTACGAGCAGTACTTC	CASSLYLTSGGGPSGYEQYF
TRBV30	.	TRBJ1-3	.	TGTGCCGGGAGGGGATCCAGCTCTGGAAACACCATATATTTT	CAGRGSSSGNTIYF
TRBV9	.	TRBJ2-4	.	TGTGCCAGCAGCAACTCCTTGGGGGCAGGGCACATTCAGTACTTC	CASSNSLGAGHIQYF
TRBV6-1	.	TRBJ1-2	few	TGTGCCAGCAGTCCCCGATGGATGGACTATGGCTACACCTTC	CASSPRWMDYGYTF
TRBV6-2/TRBV6-3	TRBD1	TRBJ1-2	few	TGTGCCAGCAGTTACTCAAGGTCGACAGGGGGCTACACCTTC	CASSYSRSTGGYTF
TRBV12-3/TRBV12-4	.	TRBJ1-1	few	TGTGCCAGCAGTTTATCGTGGGCAGTCAACACTGAAGCTTTCTTT	CASSLSWAVNTEAFF
TRBV15	.	TRBJ1-1	.	TGTGCCACCAGCAGAGATCCGGGGGGAACTGAAGCTTTCTTT	CATSRDPGGTEAFF
TRBV6-1	.	TRBJ2-2	many	TGTGCCAGCAGTGAACTCGGGGTCACCGGGGAGCTGTTTTTT	CASSELGVTGELFF
TRBV12-3/TRBV12-4	.	TRBJ2-3	few	TGTGCCAGCAGTTCAGGGGGGGCACAAGTTACGCAGTATTTT	CASSSGGAQVTQYF
TRBV29-1	.	TRBJ2-7	few	TGCAGCTTCCGGGACATCTTATACGAGCAGTACTTC	CSFRDILYEQYF
TRBV7-8	TRBD1	TRBJ2-7	few	TGTGCCAGCAGCCTAACCAGGGACAGGGTGTCCGAGCAGTACTTC	CASSLTRDRVSEQYF
TRBV28	.	TRBJ2-1	.	TGTGCCAGCAGTTTCCAGGATAGCTCCTACAATGAGCAGTTCTTC	CASSFQDSSYNEQFF
TRBV12-3/TRBV12-4	.	TRBJ1-5	.	TGTGCCAGCAGGATGGACAGTGGGGCAAATCAGCCCCAGCATTTT	CASRMDSGANQPQHF
TRBV4-3	.	TRBJ2-1	many	TGCGCCAGCAGCCCAACGACAGCCCAGGGAGGTGAGCAGTTCTTC	CASSPTTAQGGEQFF
TRBV12-3/TRBV12-4	TRBD2	TRBJ2-5	.	TGTGCCAGCAGTCCATATGGGCGGGGGGACCGCCAAGAGACCCAGTACTTC	CASSPYGRGDRQETQYF
TRBV7-2	.	TRBJ2-1	few	TGTGCCAGCAGCTCCCCTAGTATCTTATCCCCCAATGAGCAGTTCTTC	CASSSPSILSPNEQFF
TRBV6-2/TRBV6-3	.	TRBJ2-1	many	TGTGCCATCGGCTCCCCCCTCGATGAGCAGTTCTTC	CAIGSPLDEQFF
TRBV16	TRBD1	TRBJ2-7	many	TGTGCCAGCAGCCAACAACAGGGGGCGCGACGCTACGAGCAGTACTTC	CASSQQQGARRYEQYF
TRBV5-6	.	TRBJ2-1	many	TGTGCCAGCAGCTTGATAAATAACAATGAGCAGTTCTTC	CASSLINNNEQFF
TRBV11-2	TRBD1	TRBJ2-7	.	TGTGCCAGCAGCTTACTGTGGGACAGCACCTACGAGCAGTACTTC	CASSLLWDSTYEQYF
TRBV11-2	.	TRBJ1-1	.	TGTGCCAGCATCTTAGGGCAGGGTCCTAACGCTGAAGCTTTCTTT	CASILGQGPNAEAFF
TRBV5-1	.	TRBJ2-5	many	TGCGCCAGCAGCTTGGGGGTCGGGGCTCAAGAGACCCAGTACTTC	CASSLGVGAQETQYF
TRBV25-1	TRBD1	TRBJ2-1	.	TGTGCCAGCAGTGTCGGGACAGACTACAATGAGCAGTTCTTC	CASSVGTDYNEQFF